Listed below are T cell receptor beta chains from one sample, sequenced in a study of CD8 T cells in ankylosing spondylitis. TCRdb itself ran the 5' RACE reads through MiXCR, one entry per CDR3 protein. The repertoire includes 220,000 or so distinct CDR3 sequences, about 10% of them detected once, and approximately 20% sits in the top ten. The sequencing sample was made of blood, either unsorted or a sorted T cell fraction (not recorded which). These receptors all stem from a male donor with ankylosing spondylitis or in good health (not recorded which). Each CDR3 is given with its conserved first and last residue.

cdr3_aa,j_call,v_call
CASSALGGGVYNEQFF,TRBJ2-1,TRBV9
CASNHADRGLYNEQFF,TRBJ2-1,TRBV28
CASSPSLAGYPYEQYF,TRBJ2-7,TRBV5-6
CAISEALPGQGADEQYF,TRBJ2-7,TRBV10-3
CASMVSAERMNTEAFF,TRBJ1-1,TRBV6-1
CAWTPSLNEQFF,TRBJ2-1,TRBV30
CATSGGQRPTEAFF,TRBJ1-1,TRBV15
CASSVVDSSYEQYF,TRBJ2-7,TRBV9
CASTAGFVYGTDTQYF,TRBJ2-3,TRBV5-1
CASSLAASSGELFF,TRBJ2-2,TRBV7-9
CASSLGQGYYNEQFF,TRBJ2-1,TRBV12-3/TRBV12-4
CASTLEEKETQYF,TRBJ2-5,TRBV12-3/TRBV12-4
CASSLGSIANYGYTF,TRBJ1-2,TRBV7-8
CASSITGQGEAFF,TRBJ1-1,TRBV7-3
CTSSVALSGGDNEQFF,TRBJ2-1,TRBV9
CASSFRSGEGETQYF,TRBJ2-5,TRBV7-2
CASKRQDLNTEAFF,TRBJ1-1,TRBV5-6
CASSLGPTDYGYTF,TRBJ1-2,TRBV12-3/TRBV12-4
CASSLGLGSGNTIYF,TRBJ1-3,TRBV7-2
CASSEGVGAFF,TRBJ1-1,TRBV7-9
CASSQGQGKNEQFF,TRBJ2-1,TRBV3-1
CASSSGGGYGYTF,TRBJ1-2,TRBV5-1
CASSRKTGTQRSPGELFF,TRBJ2-2,TRBV3-1
CASSSGQGEYQPQHF,TRBJ1-5,TRBV5-1
CASSLDSSQNQPQHF,TRBJ1-5,TRBV5-1
CASSQLGGVSDEQFF,TRBJ2-1,TRBV3-1
CASSQKTAQETQYF,TRBJ2-5,TRBV5-1
CASSGTSEQFF,TRBJ2-1,TRBV27
CASSLWLAGLSYGYTF,TRBJ1-2,TRBV12-3/TRBV12-4
CASSLRGGYTF,TRBJ1-2,TRBV12-3/TRBV12-4
CSARVGTVGNSPLHF,TRBJ1-6,TRBV20-1
CSASSGLAVYNEQFF,TRBJ2-1,TRBV20-1
CVSSSPSNLMTSGGRYNEQFF,TRBJ2-1,TRBV28
CSEKASEETQYF,TRBJ2-5,TRBV29-1
CASSWSGGGNEQYF,TRBJ2-7,TRBV7-2
CASREGMANTIYF,TRBJ1-3,TRBV2
CASSLVGRNTEAFF,TRBJ1-1,TRBV5-1
CSARDGRYNDYTIYF,TRBJ1-3,TRBV20-1
CSVKDPQGNYGYTF,TRBJ1-2,TRBV29-1
CASSLRLGGAEAFF,TRBJ1-1,TRBV5-1
CASSLIGGAKGGETQYF,TRBJ2-5,TRBV7-6
CASSYARPGSYEQYF,TRBJ2-7,TRBV28
CATSGSSGGRYEQYF,TRBJ2-7,TRBV24-1
CASRSSASSYNEQFF,TRBJ2-1,TRBV12-3/TRBV12-4
CASTRGTSGGLTNTGELFF,TRBJ2-2,TRBV2
CASSGNRDNQPQHF,TRBJ1-5,TRBV2
CASSPRAVGADTQYF,TRBJ2-3,TRBV12-3/TRBV12-4
CASSLATTGWPYEQYF,TRBJ2-7,TRBV7-2
CASSLAGSRWNSPLHF,TRBJ1-6,TRBV5-1
CASRRRSGQNTGELFF,TRBJ2-2,TRBV28
CSQQGGAYEQYF,TRBJ2-7,TRBV20-1
CASSQTSPPDTQYF,TRBJ2-3,TRBV3-1
CCARDWLLAGATDTQYF,TRBJ2-3,TRBV20-1
CCARDRVTSGGQETQYF,TRBJ2-5,TRBV20-1
CSARDGGAVQETQYF,TRBJ2-5,TRBV20-1
CASSPGGLAVYNEQFF,TRBJ2-1,TRBV9
CASSLNGGPGEQYF,TRBJ2-7,TRBV7-2
CASSSGVPYNEQFF,TRBJ2-1,TRBV7-7